This T cell receptor beta chain was sequenced for a study of cytomegalovirus exposure and HLA in healthy donors. PCR amplification relied on 60 Vbeta primers (plus 13 Jbeta primers). The data were produced by immunoSEQ multiplex PCR, yet TCRdb's version contains in-frame clones alone and is incomplete. This sample has some 160,000 clones, with over 8% found just once. In this sample, this clone turned up a few times. The sequence derives from a male donor in good health and CMV-seronegative. The sample was PBMCs.

CDR3: CASSQTSGRVTDTQYF. CDR3 bases: TGTGCCAGCAGTCAGACTAGCGGGAGAGTCACAGATACGCAGTATTTT. The chain has TRBV11-2 and TRBJ2-3; 12 bases are shared with TRBD2. The length of the CDR3 is 16 residues. The germline V gene has CDR1 SGHAT and CDR2 FQNNGV. The junction had 6 bases not matched to a gene; V was cut back by 6 bases and J by 2 bases.